The 2 T cell receptor beta chains presented below share a single source sample, sequenced in a study of human T cells and chemical hapten exposure. MiXCR, run by TCRdb on the RACE reads, gives a single entry per CDR3 protein. Of under 400,000 distinct CDR3 sequences in the sample, 4% to 6% are singletons; the top ten hold 2.5% to 3%. Time point indicated: pre-sensitization, week 0. This sample's treatment: therapeutic diphenylcyclopropenone sensitization with weekly scalp DPC. The sequencing used whole blood, collected in connection with sensitization to the hapten diphenylcyclopropenone (DPC). These TCRs come from a woman aged 45-65 years with alopecia areata. Some clones in this sample may be carry-over from other donors' samples.

This rearrangement joins TRBV21-1 to TRBJ2-4; TRBD2 is the table's D call and was not checked against the DNA. TRBV21-1 is a recognized pseudogene. This CDR3 has 18 residues. The CDR3 protein is CASSKKRAGGGAKNIQYF. In DNA, the CDR3 is TGTGCCAGCAGCAAAAAGAGAGCGGGAGGAGGAGCCAAAAACATTCAGTACTTC.

This clonotype was detected many times. This chain connects TRBV20-1 to TRBJ1-1; 10 bases are shared with TRBD1. After removal of 7 bases from V and 4 bases from J, the junction contained 3 bases not matched to a gene. CDR1 and CDR2 from the germline V gene are DFQATT and SNEGSKA (reference sequence). This CDR3 region has 12 residues. The CDR3 loop is CSVRTGGTEAFF. Here the CDR3 DNA reads TGCAGTGTTCGGACAGGGGGCACTGAAGCTTTCTTT.